The 19 T cell receptor beta chains given below trace back to one sample, sequenced in a study of T cells after yellow fever vaccination (dated by TCRdb to between 2018 and 2021). Interpreted using the paper, the treatment or condition label stands for: live attenuated yellow fever vaccine strain. Libraries were built with 5' RACE. The instrument given in TCRdb is Illumina HiSeq 2500. TCRdb reanalyzed the raw reads on its own, using fastp at Q25 for trimming and MiXCR for clone calling, and kept in-frame beta chains. Here each entry gathers all rows of one CDR3 protein and keeps the most common genes and DNA. For this sample the table gives about 85,000 distinct CDR3 sequences, of which roughly 14% were detected only once. Clones ranked in the top ten supply around 23% of the sample. The source was CD8+ T cells not binding an NS4B(214-222) dextramer, sorted from PBMCs, collected roughly 23 days after the first yellow fever vaccination. The cell subset or site label corresponds to: NS4B epitope dextramer-negative CD8 T cells. The receptors come from a man between 18 and 35 years old who received the YFV17D yellow fever vaccine.

This clonotype was counted a single time. This chain connects TRBV6-1 to TRBJ1-1; D may be TRBD1 (6 bases). This CDR3 contains 14 residues. CDR1 MNHNS and CDR2 SASEGT come from the germline V gene. Trimming shortened V by 8 bases and J by 5 bases, and 18 bases separated the two germline ends. The CDR3 nucleotides are TGTGCCAGCGGGGTAGGGGGATCGGGAACTGAAGCTTTCTTT. Protein sequence: CASGVGGSGTEAFF.

This clonotype was picked up a small number of times. The J gene is TRBJ1-4, the V gene TRBV20-1, with no clear D. This CDR3 spans 13 amino acids. V was clipped by 1 base and J by 0 bases, with 3 bases between them. Per the germline V gene, CDR1 is DFQATT and CDR2 is SNEGSKA (reference sequence). The CDR3 sequence: CSARAATNEKLFF. CDR3 DNA: TGCAGTGCTAGAGCGGCAACTAATGAAAAACTGTTTTTT.

This clonotype was counted at least ten times. The J gene is TRBJ2-1, the V gene TRBV19, with 9 nucleotides matching TRBD1. Germline V gene lookup returns CDR1 LNHDA and CDR2 SQIVND (reference sequence). The CDR3 has 14 residues. The V segment lost 5 bases and the J segment 8 bases; nucleotides outside the gene matches: 7. The CDR3 region is CASSSGQGLDEQFF. In DNA form, the CDR3 reads TGTGCCAGTAGTTCGGGACAGGGTTTGGATGAGCAGTTCTTC.

The chain recombines TRBV6-2 or TRBV6-3 with TRBJ2-1; D is perhaps TRBD2 (7 bases). V was trimmed by 7 bases and J by 4 bases, leaving 14 bases between them. The CDR3 consists of 14 residues. Germline lookup yields CDR1 MNHEY and CDR2 SVGEGT. The CDR3 nucleotides are TGTGCCAGCAATAGGGGGGGCCCTTACAATGAGCAGTTCTTC. It translates to CASNRGGPYNEQFF.

V usage is TRBV18 and J usage is TRBJ1-5, with D possibly being TRBD1 (5 bases). The germline V and J ends were trimmed by 5 bases and 2 bases, with 19 bases remaining between them. CDR1 is KGHSH and CDR2 is LQKENI in the germline V gene. The CDR3 contains 17 residues. The CDR3 loop reads CASSAGPAAWGNQPQHF. CDR3 bases: TGTGCCAGCTCAGCGGGGCCTGCGGCATGGGGCAATCAGCCCCAGCATTTT.

The chain joins TRBV5-4 to TRBJ1-1; TRBD1 agrees at 9 bases. Trimming removed 3 bases from V and 5 bases from J; junction bases left unmatched: 11. Looked up from germline, CDR1 is SGHNT and CDR2 is YYREEE (reference sequence). The length of the CDR3 is 16 residues. The DNA of the CDR3 is TGTGCCAGCAGCTCCACGACCCCGACAGGGGGGACTGAAGCTTTCTTT. Translated: CASSSTTPTGGTEAFF. Variable domain in full (rest from reference TRBV5-4 and TRBJ1-1): ETGVTQSPTHLIKTRGQQVTLRCSSQSGHNTVSWYQQALGQGPQFIFQYYREEENGRGNFPPRFSGLQFPNYSSELNVNALELDDSALYLCASSSTTPTGGTEAFFGQGTRLTVV.

This clonotype was detected a few times. The chain joins TRBV6-1 to TRBJ2-7; D not resolved. Germline V gene lookup returns CDR1 MNHNS and CDR2 SASEGT. This CDR3 is built from 16 residues. V lost 0 bases, J lost 2 bases, and 14 bases lay in between. CDR3 protein: CASSEAFGVFTYEQYV. The CDR3 coding sequence is TGTGCCAGCAGTGAAGCTTTCGGCGTTTTCACCTACGAGCAGTACGTC.

This chain links TRBV7-2 with TRBJ2-5; 11 bases are shared with TRBD1. Germline V lookup: CDR1 SGHTA, CDR2 FQGNSA. The CDR3 contains 15 residues. J gave up 5 bases and V 1 base, and 3 bases lay outside the gene matches. Here the CDR3 reads CASSLEGQGVETQYF. The CDR3, as DNA: TGTGCCAGCAGCTTAGAGGGACAGGGGGTGGAGACCCAGTACTTC.

The rearrangement joins TRBV5-4 to TRBJ2-7, with D perhaps TRBD1 (6 bases). The CDR3 runs 15 residues. Deletions cut 1 base from V and 5 bases from J, with 16 bases between. Per the germline V gene, CDR1 is SGHNT and CDR2 is YYREEE (reference sequence). CDR3: CASSLRPDRLHEQYF. The CDR3 bases are TGTGCCAGCAGCTTGCGCCCTGACAGGCTTCACGAGCAGTACTTC.

This clonotype has more than one count but fewer than ten. V is TRBV4-1 and J is TRBJ2-2, with TRBD1 identical over 9 bases. After removal of 4 bases from V and 6 bases from J, the junction contained 6 bases not matched to a gene. This CDR3 has 15 residues. Germline CDR1 MGHRA, CDR2 YSYEKL. The CDR3 spells CASSRDRGSAGELFF. In nucleotides, the CDR3 is TGCGCCAGCAGCCGCGACAGGGGGTCGGCCGGGGAGCTGTTTTTT.

This chain links TRBV7-3 with TRBJ1-6; maybe TRBD1 (6 bases). The ends were cut back, 3 bases at V and 10 bases at J, with 16 bases in the middle. Looked up from germline, CDR1 is SGHTA and CDR2 is FQGTGA. There are 15 residues in the CDR3. The CDR3, as DNA: TGTGCCAGCAGCTTCGGGGGGCCAGGAGTATCACCCCTCCACTTT. Amino acids: CASSFGGPGVSPLHF.

V gene TRBV15 combines with J gene TRBJ2-2; 9 bases map to TRBD2. The V segment lost 0 bases and the J segment 3 bases; nucleotides outside the gene matches: 2. This CDR3 region has 16 residues. Looked up from germline, CDR1 is LNHNV and CDR2 is YYDKDF (reference sequence). This CDR3 is CATSRDPSGDTGELFF. The DNA for the CDR3 is TGTGCCACCAGCAGAGATCCTAGCGGGGACACCGGGGAGCTGTTTTTT.

There are a few counts of this clonotype. The chain is built from TRBV11-2 and TRBJ2-2; TRBD1 might be the D (6 bases). CDR1 is SGHAT, CDR2 FQNNGV, per germline. Trimming cost V 3 bases and J 5 bases, with 10 bases left between them. The CDR3 is 14 residues long. DNA of the CDR3: TGTGCCAGCAGCTTCACAGGGCAAACCGGGGAGCTGTTTTTT. Its translation: CASSFTGQTGELFF.

This clonotype has just a few counts. The V and J genes are TRBV7-8 and TRBJ2-5; 8 nucleotides match TRBD1. Germline V CDR1 and CDR2: SGHVS, FQNEAQ. V trimming: 5 bases; J trimming: 4 bases; junction bases outside the gene matches: 6. The CDR3 length is 14 residues. CDR3 amino acids: CASSGRTGPETQYF. DNA for the CDR3: TGTGCCAGCAGCGGAAGGACAGGGCCAGAGACCCAGTACTTC.

This clonotype has ten or more counts. The chain carries TRBV7-3 and TRBJ1-2; no firm D call. The CDR3 length is 13 residues. Germline lookup yields CDR1 SGHTA and CDR2 FQGTGA. V was cut by 5 bases and J by 3 bases, with 10 bases left in between. The CDR3 sequence is CASSITPHYGYTF. CDR3 coding DNA: TGTGCCAGCAGCATCACACCCCACTATGGCTACACCTTC.

The gene calls are TRBV6-1 and TRBJ2-7, with 9 bases aligning to TRBD1. The CDR3 covers 17 residues. V gave up 0 bases and J gave up 2 bases; unmatched junction bases: 8. In germline, CDR1 is MNHNS, CDR2 SASEGT. As DNA, the CDR3 is TGTGCCAGCAGTGAAGCACCCGGGACAGGGTATACCTACGAGCAGTACGTC. Its protein is CASSEAPGTGYTYEQYV.

The chain couples TRBV4-1 to TRBJ2-7, with TRBD1 matching 7 bases. Looked up from germline, CDR1 is MGHRA and CDR2 is YSYEKL. CDR3 length: 15 amino acids. Trimming at V came to 4 bases and at J to 2 bases, leaving 8 bases not matched to a gene. CDR3 bases: TGCGCCAGCAGCCTGGGACAGAATTTTCCCTACGAGCAGTACTTC. This encodes CASSLGQNFPYEQYF.

The V call is TRBV28, the J call TRBJ2-3; 7 bases align to TRBD2. The CDR3 covers 15 residues. Looked up from germline, CDR1 is MDHEN and CDR2 is SYDVKM. CDR3 bases: TGTGGAACCGGACGGACGGGGGGTGGCACAGATACGCAGTATTTT. Protein: CGTGRTGGGTDTQYF.

The sample holds many counts of this clonotype. J is TRBJ1-2 and V is TRBV20-1, with 7 bases that match TRBD1. In germline, CDR1 is DFQATT, CDR2 SNEGSKA (reference sequence). J gave up 4 bases and V 5 bases, and 7 bases lay outside the gene matches. There are 13 residues in the CDR3. This CDR3 is CSAPDRDLYGYTF. CDR3 DNA: TGCAGTGCTCCCGACAGGGACCTCTATGGCTACACCTTC.